Below are 10 T cell receptor beta chains sequenced from a single sample in a study of T cells after yellow fever vaccination. TCRdb re-called the 5' RACE reads through MiXCR, storing one row per CDR3 protein. Here the sample spans just over 300,000 distinct CDR3 sequences, around 3.6% being singletons. This sample comprised PBMCs, obtained on the day of the yellow fever booster vaccination. The origin of the receptors is a man aged 18 to 29 who received the YFV17D yellow fever vaccine.

The chain's CDR3 is CASSQQGANTEAFF. The CDR3 nucleotides are TGCGCCAGCAGCCAACAGGGGGCGAATACTGAAGCTTTCTTT. This chain links TRBV4-3 with TRBJ1-1, with 8 bases identical to TRBD1. Germline V gene data show CDR1 as LGHNA and CDR2 as YSLEER. The CDR3 is 14 amino acids. Trimming at V came to 2 bases and at J to 5 bases, leaving 4 bases not matched to a gene.

The CDR3 nucleotides read TGTGCCACCAGCAGAGTGAGGTACGGGAACACTGAAGCTTTCTTT. Translating gives CATSRVRYGNTEAFF. This chain connects TRBV15 to TRBJ1-1; D unresolved. The CDR3 has 15 amino acids. Trimming took off 1 base at V and 1 base at J, with 10 bases between the two ends. The germline CDR1 and CDR2 sequences are LNHNV and YYDKDF (reference sequence).

This clonotype came up a few times. CDR3 DNA sequence: TGTGCCAGCAGCTCCACAGAGACCCAGTACTTC. Protein: CASSSTETQYF. The chain links TRBV11-2 to TRBJ2-5; the D is unclear. Germline values: CDR1 SGHAT, CDR2 FQNNGV. The CDR3 length is 11 residues. V lost 4 bases, J lost 4 bases, and 4 bases lay in between.

This clonotype appeared many times. The J gene is TRBJ2-5, the V gene TRBV20-1; D not resolved. The CDR3 loop spans 10 amino acids. The V end was cut by 5 bases, the J end by 5 bases, with 6 bases between. Germline CDR1 is DFQATT and CDR2 is SNEGSKA (reference sequence). The CDR3 nucleotides read TGCAGTGCTCCCCGCGAGACCCAGTACTTC. Its translation: CSAPRETQYF.

There are many counts of this clonotype. This rearrangement joins TRBV2 to TRBJ1-1, with D hard to call. Trimming took 2 bases from V and 1 from J, leaving 5 bases between them. The germline CDR1 and CDR2 sequences are SNHLY and FYNNEI. There are 13 residues in the CDR3. The CDR3 is CASSELANTEAFF. The CDR3 DNA follows: TGTGCCAGCAGTGAATTGGCGAACACTGAAGCTTTCTTT. Based on the CDR3 plus reference TRBV2 and TRBJ1-1, the full variable domain is EPEVTQTPSHQVTQMGQEVILRCVPISNHLYFYWYRQILGQKVEFLVSFYNNEISEKSEIFDDQFSVERPDGSNFTLKIRSTKLEDSAMYFCASSELANTEAFFGQGTRLTVV.

The chain has TRBV9 and TRBJ2-3; 12 bases are a match to TRBD2. Germline-derived CDR1 and CDR2 are SGDLS and YYNGEE. The V and J ends lost 2 bases and 8 bases, in that order; junction bases with no gene match: 9. This CDR3 contains 16 residues. The CDR3, as DNA: TGTGCCAGCAGCGTGGCTAGCGGGGGGGCCCGCGGTACGCAGTATTTT. Protein: CASSVASGGARGTQYF.

This chain uses TRBV11-2 with TRBJ2-1; 8 bases are a match to TRBD2. This CDR3 has 15 residues. Looked up from germline, CDR1 is SGHAT and CDR2 is FQNNGV. V shed 5 bases, J shed 6 bases, and the junction held 9 bases outside the gene matches. The CDR3 sequence is CASSRGGSLSNEQFF. CDR3 DNA sequence: TGTGCCAGCAGCCGGGGGGGCAGCTTAAGCAATGAGCAGTTCTTC.

This clonotype came up a few times. The chain carries TRBV19 and TRBJ2-7; perhaps TRBD1 as D (5 bases). CDR3 size: 15 residues. V gave up 7 bases and J gave up 2 bases, with 18 bases separating them. The germline gives CDR1 LNHDA, CDR2 SQIVND (reference sequence). The CDR3, as DNA: TGTGCCAGTACAACAGGCCCATCTCCTCCCTACGAGCAGTACTTC. Translating gives CASTTGPSPPYEQYF.

This clonotype was seen repeatedly, ten times or more. The J gene is TRBJ2-5, the V gene TRBV20-1; 9 bases agree with TRBD2. Germline V gene lookup returns CDR1 DFQATT and CDR2 SNEGSKA (reference sequence). V was clipped by 5 bases and J by 4 bases; unmatched bases: 17. This CDR3 is 17 amino acids long. Here the CDR3 reads CSAPRESGGYARETQYF. The CDR3 bases are TGCAGTGCTCCCCGGGAGAGCGGGGGGTACGCCCGAGAGACCCAGTACTTC.

CDR3 region: CASSRTGGPDQPQHF. The CDR3 DNA reads TGTGCCAGCTCACGAACCGGGGGGCCTGATCAGCCCCAGCATTTT. This chain joins TRBV18 and TRBJ1-5, with a possible D match to TRBD1 (6 bases). V lost 4 bases, J lost 5 bases, and 15 bases lay in between. The CDR3 is 15 residues long. CDR1 is KGHSH, CDR2 LQKENI, per germline.